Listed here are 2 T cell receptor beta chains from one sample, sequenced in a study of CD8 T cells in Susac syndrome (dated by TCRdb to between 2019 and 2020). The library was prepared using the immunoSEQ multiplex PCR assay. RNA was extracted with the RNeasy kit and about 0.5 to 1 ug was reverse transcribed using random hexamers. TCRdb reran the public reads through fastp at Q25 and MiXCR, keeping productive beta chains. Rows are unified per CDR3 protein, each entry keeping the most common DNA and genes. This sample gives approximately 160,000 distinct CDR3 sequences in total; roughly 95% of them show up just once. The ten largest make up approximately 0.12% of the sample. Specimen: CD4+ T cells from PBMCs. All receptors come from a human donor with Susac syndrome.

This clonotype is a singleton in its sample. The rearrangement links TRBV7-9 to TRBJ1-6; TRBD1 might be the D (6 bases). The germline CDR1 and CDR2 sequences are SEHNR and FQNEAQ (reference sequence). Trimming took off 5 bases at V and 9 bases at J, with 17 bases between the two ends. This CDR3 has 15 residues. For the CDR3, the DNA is TGTGCCAGCAGCCCGGGGACAATCAGGGGTTCACCCCTCCACTTT. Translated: CASSPGTIRGSPLHF. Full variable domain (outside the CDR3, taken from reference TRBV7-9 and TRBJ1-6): DTGVSQNPRHKITKRGQNVTFRCDPISEHNRLYWYRQTLGQGPEFLTYFQNEAQLEKSRLLSDRFSAERPKGSFSTLEIQRTEQGDSAMYLCASSPGTIRGSPLHFGNGTRLTVT.

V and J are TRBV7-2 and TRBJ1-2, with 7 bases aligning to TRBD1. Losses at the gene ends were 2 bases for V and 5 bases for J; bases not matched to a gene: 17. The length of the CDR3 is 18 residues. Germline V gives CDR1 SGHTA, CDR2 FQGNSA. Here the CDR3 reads CASSLRRDRGPIWYGYTF. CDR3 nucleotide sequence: TGTGCCAGCAGCTTACGGAGGGATAGGGGGCCGATTTGGTATGGCTACACCTTC.